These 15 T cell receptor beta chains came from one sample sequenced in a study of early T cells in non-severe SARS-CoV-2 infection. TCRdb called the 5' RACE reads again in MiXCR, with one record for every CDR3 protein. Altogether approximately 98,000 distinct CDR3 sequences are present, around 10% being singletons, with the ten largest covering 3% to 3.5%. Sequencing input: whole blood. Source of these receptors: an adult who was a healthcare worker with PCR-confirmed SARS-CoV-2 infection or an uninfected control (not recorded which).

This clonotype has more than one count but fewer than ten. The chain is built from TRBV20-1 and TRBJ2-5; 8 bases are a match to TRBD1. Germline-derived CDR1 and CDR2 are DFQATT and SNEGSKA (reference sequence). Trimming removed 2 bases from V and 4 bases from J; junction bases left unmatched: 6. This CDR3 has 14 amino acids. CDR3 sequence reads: CSARRQGFGETQYF. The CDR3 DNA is TGCAGTGCTAGACGACAGGGGTTTGGAGAGACCCAGTACTTC.

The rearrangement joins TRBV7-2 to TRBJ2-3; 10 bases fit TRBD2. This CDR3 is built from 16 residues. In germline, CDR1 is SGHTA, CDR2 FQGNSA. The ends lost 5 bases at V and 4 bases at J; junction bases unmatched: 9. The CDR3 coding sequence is TGTGCCAGCAGCCGAAGCGGGAGGGCCGGGGCAGATACGCAGTATTTT. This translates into CASSRSGRAGADTQYF.

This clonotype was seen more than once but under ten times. CDR3 region: CASSFRDRDLNEQFF. CDR3 DNA: TGTGCCAGCAGCTTCCGGGACAGGGATTTAAATGAGCAGTTCTTC. The chain has TRBV5-6 and TRBJ2-1, with 9 bases lining up with TRBD1. J gave up 7 bases and V 2 bases, and 7 bases lay outside the gene matches. Looked up from germline, CDR1 is SGHDT and CDR2 is YYEEEE. The CDR3 covers 15 residues.

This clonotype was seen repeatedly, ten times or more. The CDR3 DNA follows: TGTGCCAGCAGCCCACTACACAGTATTCAAGAGACCCAGTACTTC. Its protein product is CASSPLHSIQETQYF. The rearrangement links TRBV5-5 to TRBJ2-5; D gene uncertain. CDR1 is SGHKS, CDR2 YYEKEE, per germline (reference sequence). The CDR3 length is 15 residues. V gave up 4 bases and J gave up 2 bases, with 15 bases separating them.

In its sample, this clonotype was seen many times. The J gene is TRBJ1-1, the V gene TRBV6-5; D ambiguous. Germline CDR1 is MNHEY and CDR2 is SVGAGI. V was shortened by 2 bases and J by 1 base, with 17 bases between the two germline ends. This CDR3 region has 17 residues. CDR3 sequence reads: CASSYASWGRSNTEAFF. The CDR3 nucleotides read TGTGCCAGCAGTTACGCCTCATGGGGAAGATCGAACACTGAAGCTTTCTTT.

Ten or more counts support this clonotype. The CDR3 DNA sequence: TGTGCCAGCAGCTTCGGGAGGGGCAACTATAATTCACCCCTCCACTTT. Translating gives CASSFGRGNYNSPLHF. The chain employs TRBV5-4 and TRBJ1-6, with a possible D match to TRBD1 (5 bases). CDR1 is SGHNT and CDR2 is YYREEE in the germline V gene (reference sequence). V was cut by 2 bases and J by 3 bases, with 12 bases left in between. The CDR3 has 16 residues.

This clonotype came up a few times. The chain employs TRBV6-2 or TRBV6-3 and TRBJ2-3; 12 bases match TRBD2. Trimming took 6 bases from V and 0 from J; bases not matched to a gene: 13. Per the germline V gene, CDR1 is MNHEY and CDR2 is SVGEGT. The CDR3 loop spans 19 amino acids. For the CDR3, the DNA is TGTGCCAGCAGCCGATGGATCGGGACTAGCGGGTATAGCACAGATACGCAGTATTTT. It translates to CASSRWIGTSGYSTDTQYF.

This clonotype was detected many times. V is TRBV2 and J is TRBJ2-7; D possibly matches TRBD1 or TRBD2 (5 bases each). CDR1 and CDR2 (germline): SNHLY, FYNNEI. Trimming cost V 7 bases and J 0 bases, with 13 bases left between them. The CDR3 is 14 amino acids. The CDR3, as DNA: TGTGCCAGCAAGACCGGGACGAACTCCTACGAGCAGTACTTC. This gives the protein CASKTGTNSYEQYF.

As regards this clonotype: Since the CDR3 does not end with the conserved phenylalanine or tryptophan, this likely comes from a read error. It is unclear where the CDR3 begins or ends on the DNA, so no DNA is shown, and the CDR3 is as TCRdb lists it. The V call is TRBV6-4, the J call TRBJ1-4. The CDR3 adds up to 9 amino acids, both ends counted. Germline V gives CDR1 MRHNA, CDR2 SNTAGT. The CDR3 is CASSVKKGP.

The CDR3 DNA sequence: TGTGCCAGCAGTTTATTAGGGGGCGCGATTCAGCCCCAGCATTTT. Translated: CASSLLGGAIQPQHF. The chain carries TRBV27 and TRBJ1-5, with TRBD1 identical over 7 bases. Losses at the gene ends were 1 base for V and 6 bases for J; bases not matched to a gene: 6. Germline V gene sequence: CDR1 MNHEY, CDR2 SMNVEV (reference sequence). This CDR3 is built from 15 residues.

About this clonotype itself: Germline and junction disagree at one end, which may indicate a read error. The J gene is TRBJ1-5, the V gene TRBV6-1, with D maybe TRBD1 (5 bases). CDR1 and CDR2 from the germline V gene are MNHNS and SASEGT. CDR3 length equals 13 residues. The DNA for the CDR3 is TGTGTCAGCAGTGTACAGGGCAATCAGCCCCAGCATTTT. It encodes CVSSVQGNQPQHF.

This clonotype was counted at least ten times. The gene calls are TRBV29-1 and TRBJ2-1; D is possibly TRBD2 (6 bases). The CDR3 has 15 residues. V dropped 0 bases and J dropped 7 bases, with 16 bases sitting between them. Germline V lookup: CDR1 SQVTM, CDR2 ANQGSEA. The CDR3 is CSVEELTSKLNEQFF. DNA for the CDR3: TGCAGCGTTGAAGAACTGACTAGTAAATTGAATGAGCAGTTCTTC.

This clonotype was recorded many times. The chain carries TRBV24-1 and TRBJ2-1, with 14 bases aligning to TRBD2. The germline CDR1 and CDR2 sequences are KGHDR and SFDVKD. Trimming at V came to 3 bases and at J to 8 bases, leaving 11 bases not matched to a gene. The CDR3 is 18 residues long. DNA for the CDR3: TGTGCCACCAGTGATCCTGGGACTAGCGGGGGAGCATTAGATGAGCAGTTCTTC. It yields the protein CATSDPGTSGGALDEQFF.

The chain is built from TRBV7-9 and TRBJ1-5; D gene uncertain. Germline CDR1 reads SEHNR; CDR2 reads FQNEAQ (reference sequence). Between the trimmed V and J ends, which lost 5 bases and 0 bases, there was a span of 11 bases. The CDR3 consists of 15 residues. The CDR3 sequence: CASSPREDSNQPQHF. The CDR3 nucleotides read TGTGCCAGCAGCCCCCGCGAAGATAGCAATCAGCCCCAGCATTTT. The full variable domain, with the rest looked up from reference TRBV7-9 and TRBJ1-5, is DTGVSQNPRHKITKRGQNVTFRCDPISEHNRLYWYRQTLGQGPEFLTYFQNEAQLEKSRLLSDRFSAERPKGSFSTLEIQRTEQGDSAMYLCASSPREDSNQPQHFGDGTRLSIL.

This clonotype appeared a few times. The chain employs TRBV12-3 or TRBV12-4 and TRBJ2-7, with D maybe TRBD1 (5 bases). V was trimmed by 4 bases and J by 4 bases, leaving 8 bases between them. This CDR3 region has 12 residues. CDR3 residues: CASSSGIYEQYF. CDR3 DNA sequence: TGTGCCAGCAGTTCAGGGATTTACGAGCAGTACTTC.